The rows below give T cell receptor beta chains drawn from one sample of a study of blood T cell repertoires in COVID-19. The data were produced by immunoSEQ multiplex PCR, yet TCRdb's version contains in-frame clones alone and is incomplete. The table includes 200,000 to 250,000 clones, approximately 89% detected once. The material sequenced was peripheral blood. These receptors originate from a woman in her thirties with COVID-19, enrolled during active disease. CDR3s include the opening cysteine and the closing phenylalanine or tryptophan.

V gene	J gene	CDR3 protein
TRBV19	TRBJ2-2	CASSIAGRGTGELFF
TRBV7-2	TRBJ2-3	CASSDHGWATDTQYF
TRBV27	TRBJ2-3	CASSLREGSTDTQYF
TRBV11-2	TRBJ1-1	CASSYIRTGLNTEAFF
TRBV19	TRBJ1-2	CASSAGGLSGYTF
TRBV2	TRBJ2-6	CASGDRASGANVLTF
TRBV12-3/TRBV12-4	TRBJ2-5	CASSFQETQYF
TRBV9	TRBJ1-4	CASRREAEEKLFF
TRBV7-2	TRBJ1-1	CASSSGGVMNTEAFF
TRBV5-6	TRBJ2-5	CASSPTGLRETQYF
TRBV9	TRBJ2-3	CASSVSGSGGRPNTQYF
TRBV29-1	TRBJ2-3	CSVQVRTDTQYF
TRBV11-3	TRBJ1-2	CASSFNTRQRTNYGYTF
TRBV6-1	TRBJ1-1	CASSEAGGGGYTEAFF
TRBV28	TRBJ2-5	CASSPQRAQETQYF
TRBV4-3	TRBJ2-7	CASSQDGSGIYEQYF
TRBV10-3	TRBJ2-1	CAISESVLGLLKNYNEQFF
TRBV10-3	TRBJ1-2	CAIHDRGDYGYTF
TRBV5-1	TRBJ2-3	CASGEGPGTDTQYF
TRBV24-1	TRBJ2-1	CATSLAGGSYNEQFF
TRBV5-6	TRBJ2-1	CASSLGLAGVQFF
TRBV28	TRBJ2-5	CASSSSGGSQETQYF
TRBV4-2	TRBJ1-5	CASSLDSGAGQPQHF
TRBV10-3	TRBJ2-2	CAISESDSITGELFF
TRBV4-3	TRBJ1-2	CASSQSRDRIVLPYTF
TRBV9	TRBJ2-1	CASSTGQLSSYNEQFF
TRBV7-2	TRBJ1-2	CASSPGQGNYGYTF
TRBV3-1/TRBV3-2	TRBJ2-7	CASSQDADRADEQYF
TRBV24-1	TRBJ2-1	CATSKGLLRDEQFF
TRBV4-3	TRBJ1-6	CASNQGAESSPLHF
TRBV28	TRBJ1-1	CASNRNTEAFF
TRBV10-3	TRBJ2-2	CAIGGPGHLSNTGELFF
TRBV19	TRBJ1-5	CASSIRSGTPSNQPQHF
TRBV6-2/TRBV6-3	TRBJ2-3	CASSYSGGGPTDTQYF
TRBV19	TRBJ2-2	CASSIGQGKRELFF
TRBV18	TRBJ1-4	CASSPRAGGTNEKLFF
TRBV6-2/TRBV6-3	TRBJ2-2	CASSSNTQGTGELFF
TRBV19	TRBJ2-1	CASSIELAGGPGDEQFF
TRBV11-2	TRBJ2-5	CASSKWDREETQYF
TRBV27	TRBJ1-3	CASSYTGGNTIYF
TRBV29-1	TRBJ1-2	CSVEEIRERLPLTF
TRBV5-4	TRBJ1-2	CASSLVSGTTTSYGYTF
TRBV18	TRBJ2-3	CASSLQGGNTDTQYF
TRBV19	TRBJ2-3	CASSIGTSGGLTDTQYF
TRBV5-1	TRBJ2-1	CASSLDPSSNEQFF
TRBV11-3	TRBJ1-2	CASSPRDREEGYTF
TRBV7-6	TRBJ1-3	CASSLAVLGQASGNTIYF
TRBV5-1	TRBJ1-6	CASSSGQSNNSPLHF
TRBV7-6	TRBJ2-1	CASSPRTTGDNEQFF
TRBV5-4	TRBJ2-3	CASSLYELAGRTDTQYF
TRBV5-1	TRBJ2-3	CASSKPKTRDTDTQYF